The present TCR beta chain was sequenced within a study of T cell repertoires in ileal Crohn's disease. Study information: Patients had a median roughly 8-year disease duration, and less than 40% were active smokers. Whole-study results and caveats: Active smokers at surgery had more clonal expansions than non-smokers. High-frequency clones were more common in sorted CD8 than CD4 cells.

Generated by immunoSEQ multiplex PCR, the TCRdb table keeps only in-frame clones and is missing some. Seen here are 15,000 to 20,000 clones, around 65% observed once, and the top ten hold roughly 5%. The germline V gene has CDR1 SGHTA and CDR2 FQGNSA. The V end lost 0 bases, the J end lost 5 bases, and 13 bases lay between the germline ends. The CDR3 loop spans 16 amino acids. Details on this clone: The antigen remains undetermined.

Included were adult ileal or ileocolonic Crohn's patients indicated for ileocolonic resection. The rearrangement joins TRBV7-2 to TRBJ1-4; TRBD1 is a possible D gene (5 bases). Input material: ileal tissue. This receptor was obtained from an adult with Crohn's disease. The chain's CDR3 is CASSLAVRRGNEKLFF. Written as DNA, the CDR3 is TGTGCCAGCAGCTTAGCTGTAAGGCGGGGGAATGAAAAACTGTTTTTT.